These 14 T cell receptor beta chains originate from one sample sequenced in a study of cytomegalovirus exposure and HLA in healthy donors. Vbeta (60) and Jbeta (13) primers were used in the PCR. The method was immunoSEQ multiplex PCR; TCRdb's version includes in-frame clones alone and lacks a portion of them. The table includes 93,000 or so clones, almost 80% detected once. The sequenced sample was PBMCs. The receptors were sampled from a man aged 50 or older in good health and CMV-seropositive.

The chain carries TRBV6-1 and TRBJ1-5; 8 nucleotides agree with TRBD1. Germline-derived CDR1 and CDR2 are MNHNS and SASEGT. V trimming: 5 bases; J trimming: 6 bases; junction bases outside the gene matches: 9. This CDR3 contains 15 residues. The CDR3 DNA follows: TGTGCCAGCAGTACACGTGGCAGGGGGCTTCAGCCCCAGCATTTT. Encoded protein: CASSTRGRGLQPQHF.

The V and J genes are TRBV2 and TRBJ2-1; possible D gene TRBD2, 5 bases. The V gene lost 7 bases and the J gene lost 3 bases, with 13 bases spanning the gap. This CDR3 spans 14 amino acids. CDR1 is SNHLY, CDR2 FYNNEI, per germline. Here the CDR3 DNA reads TGTGCCAGCACCGCGGCTAGCTTCTACAATGAGCAGTTCTTC. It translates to CASTAASFYNEQFF. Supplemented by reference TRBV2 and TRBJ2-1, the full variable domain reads EPEVTQTPSHQVTQMGQEVILRCVPISNHLYFYWYRQILGQKVEFLVSFYNNEISEKSEIFDDQFSVERPDGSNFTLKIRSTKLEDSAMYFCASTAASFYNEQFFGPGTRLTVL.

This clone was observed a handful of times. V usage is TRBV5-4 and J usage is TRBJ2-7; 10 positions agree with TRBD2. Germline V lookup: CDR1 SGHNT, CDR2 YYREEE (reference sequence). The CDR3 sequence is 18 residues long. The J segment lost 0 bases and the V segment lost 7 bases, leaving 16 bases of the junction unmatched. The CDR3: CASSAGPSGRIRSYEQYF. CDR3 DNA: TGTGCCAGCTCCGCCGGCCCTAGCGGGAGAATTCGCTCCTACGAGCAGTACTTC.

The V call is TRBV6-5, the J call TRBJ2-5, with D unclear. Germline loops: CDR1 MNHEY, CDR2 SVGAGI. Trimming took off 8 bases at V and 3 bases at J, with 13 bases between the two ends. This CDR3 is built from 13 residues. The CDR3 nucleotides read TGTGCCAGCTCAGCTCGGAGAGAAGAGACCCAGTACTTC. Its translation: CASSARREETQYF.

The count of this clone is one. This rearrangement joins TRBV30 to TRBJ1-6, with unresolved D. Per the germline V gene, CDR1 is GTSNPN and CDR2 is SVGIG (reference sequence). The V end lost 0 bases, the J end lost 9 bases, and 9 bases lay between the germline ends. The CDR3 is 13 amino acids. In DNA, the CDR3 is TGTGCCTGGAGTGTTTCCCGGGTTTCACCCCTCCACTTT. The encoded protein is CAWSVSRVSPLHF.

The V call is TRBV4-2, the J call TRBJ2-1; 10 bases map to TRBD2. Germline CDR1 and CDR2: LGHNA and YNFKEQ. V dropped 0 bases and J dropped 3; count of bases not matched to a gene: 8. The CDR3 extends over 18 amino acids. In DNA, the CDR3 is TGTGCCAGCAGCCAAGAGGGACTAGCGACTGGGGGCTACAATGAGCAGTTCTTC. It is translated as CASSQEGLATGGYNEQFF.

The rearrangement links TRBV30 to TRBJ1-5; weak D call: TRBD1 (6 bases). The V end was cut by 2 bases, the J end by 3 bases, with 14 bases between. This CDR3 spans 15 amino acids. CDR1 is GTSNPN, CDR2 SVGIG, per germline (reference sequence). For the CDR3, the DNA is TGTGCCTGGAGTCCCAGGACAGCTTTCAATCAGCCCCAGCATTTT. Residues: CAWSPRTAFNQPQHF.

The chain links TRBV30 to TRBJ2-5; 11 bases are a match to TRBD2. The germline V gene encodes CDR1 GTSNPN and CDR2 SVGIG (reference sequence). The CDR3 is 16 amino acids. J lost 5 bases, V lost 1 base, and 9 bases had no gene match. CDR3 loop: CAWSGGLAGGRETQYF. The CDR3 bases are TGTGCCTGGAGTGGGGGGCTAGCGGGGGGTCGGGAGACCCAGTACTTC.

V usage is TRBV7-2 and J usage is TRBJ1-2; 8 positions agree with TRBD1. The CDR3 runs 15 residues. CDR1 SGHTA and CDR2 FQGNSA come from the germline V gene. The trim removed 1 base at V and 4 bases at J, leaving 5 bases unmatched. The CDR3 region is CASSLDNRGSYGYTF. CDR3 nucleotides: TGTGCCAGCAGCTTAGACAACAGGGGGTCCTATGGCTACACCTTC. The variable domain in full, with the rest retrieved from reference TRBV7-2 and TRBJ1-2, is GAGVSQSPSNKVTEKGKDVELRCDPISGHTALYWYRQSLGQGLEFLIYFQGNSAPDKSGLPSDRFSAERTGGSVSTLTIQRTQQEDSAVYLCASSLDNRGSYGYTFGSGTRLTVV.

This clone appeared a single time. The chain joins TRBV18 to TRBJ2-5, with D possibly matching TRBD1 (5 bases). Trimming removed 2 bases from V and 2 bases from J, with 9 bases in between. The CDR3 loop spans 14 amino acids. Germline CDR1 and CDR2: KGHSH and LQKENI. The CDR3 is CASSPETAQETQYF. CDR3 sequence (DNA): TGTGCCAGCTCACCAGAGACAGCACAAGAGACCCAGTACTTC.

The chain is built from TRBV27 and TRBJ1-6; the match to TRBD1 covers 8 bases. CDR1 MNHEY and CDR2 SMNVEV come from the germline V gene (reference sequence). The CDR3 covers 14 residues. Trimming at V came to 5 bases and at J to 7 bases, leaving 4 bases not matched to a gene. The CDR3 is CASSPRTGNSPLHF. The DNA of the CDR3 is TGTGCCAGCAGTCCCCGGACAGGGAATTCACCCCTCCACTTT.

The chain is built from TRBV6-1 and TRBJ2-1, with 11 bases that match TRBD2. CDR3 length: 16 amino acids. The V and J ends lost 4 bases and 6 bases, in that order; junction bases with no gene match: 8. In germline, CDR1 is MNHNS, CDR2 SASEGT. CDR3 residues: CASSGYGTSGFNEQFF. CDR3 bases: TGTGCCAGCAGTGGTTACGGGACTAGCGGCTTCAATGAGCAGTTCTTC.

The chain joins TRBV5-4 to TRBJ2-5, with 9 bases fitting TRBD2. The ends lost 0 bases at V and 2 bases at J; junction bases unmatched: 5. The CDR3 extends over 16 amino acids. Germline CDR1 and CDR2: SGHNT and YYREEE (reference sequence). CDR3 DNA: TGTGCCAGCAGCTTGGTCCTAGCGGGGCGACAAGAGACCCAGTACTTC. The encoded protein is CASSLVLAGRQETQYF. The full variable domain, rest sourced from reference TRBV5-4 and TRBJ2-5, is ETGVTQSPTHLIKTRGQQVTLRCSSQSGHNTVSWYQQALGQGPQFIFQYYREEENGRGNFPPRFSGLQFPNYSSELNVNALELDDSALYLCASSLVLAGRQETQYFGPGTRLLVL.

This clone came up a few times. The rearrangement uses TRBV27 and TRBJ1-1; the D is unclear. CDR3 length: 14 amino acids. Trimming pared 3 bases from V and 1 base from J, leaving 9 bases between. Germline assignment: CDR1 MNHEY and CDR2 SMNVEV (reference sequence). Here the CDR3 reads CASSFHRENTEAFF. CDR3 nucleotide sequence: TGTGCCAGCAGTTTTCACAGAGAGAACACTGAAGCTTTCTTT.